One sample yielded the 23 T cell receptor delta chains listed below, sequenced in a study of Vδ1+ human thymocytes (dated by TCRdb to 2016 to 2019). Summary of the overall study and its limitations: In contrast to oligoclonal peripheral blood repertoires, thymic TRG and TRD repertoires appeared to be highly polyclonal with Gaussian CDR3 length distributions.

This sample was sequenced with an Illumina MiSeq. RNA was isolated using the RNeasy mini kit, and reverse transcription was performed with Superscript III. To generate the CDR3 amplicons, a multiplex PCR was run using pooled V-gene forward primers together with a constant-region reverse primer that carried Illumina adaptor overhangs. Clone calls in TCRdb were regenerated from the public reads with CATT, after which identical DNA sequences shared one row. Present in this sample are over 45,000 delta-chain clones, around a sixth of which were seen just once. The ten largest make up roughly 0.5% of the sample. These TCRs are of unknown antigen specificity. The sequencing sample was made of Vdelta1+ gamma-delta thymocytes from the thymus. Read against the paper, the sample's cell subset or site label means: FACS-sorted CD3+ TCRalphabeta- TCRVdelta1+ TCRVdelta2- thymocytes. The receptors stem from a boy under two years old who had congenital heart surgery.

The gene calls are TRDV1 and TRDJ1; 10 nucleotides match TRDD3. CDR1 and CDR2 from the germline V gene are TSWWSYY and QGS. The CDR3 has 26 amino acids. After removal of 1 base from V and 0 bases from J, the junction contained 32 bases not matched to a gene. The chain's CDR3 is CALGEPTACCVLGDFVPGGDTDKLIF. CDR3 in DNA: TGTGCTCTTGGGGAACCCACCGCTTGTTGCGTACTGGGGGATTTTGTTCCGGGTGGGGACACCGATAAACTCATCTTT.

This clone came up a few times. The chain uses TRDV1 and TRDJ1; the match to TRDD3 covers 8 bases. Unmatched junction bases numbered 16, after V lost 0 bases and J lost 4 bases. Looked up from germline, CDR1 is TSWWSYY and CDR2 is QGS. The CDR3 extends over 19 amino acids. The CDR3, as DNA: TGTGCTCTTGGGGAACTTTCACACGGCTGGGGGACCAGTTGCGATAAACTCATCTTT. It yields the protein CALGELSHGWGTSCDKLIF.

This clone has only a few counts. At one end, the junction sequence differs from germline, possibly due to a read error. This chain joins TRDV1 and TRDJ1; D is ambiguous. The germline CDR1 and CDR2 sequences are TSWWSYY and QGS. CDR3 length: 13 residues. CDR3 region: CALGLPASDRLIF. The CDR3 nucleotides are TGTGCTCTTGGCCTCCCTGCCTCCGATAGACTCATCTTT.

Concerning this clone: This may be a read error: a much more frequent sequence differs by one nucleotide. This sample includes further DNA sequences coding for the same CDR3. J is TRDJ1 and V is TRDV2, with D tentatively TRDD3 (6 bases). CDR1 GEAIGNYY and CDR2 EKD come from the germline V gene. The CDR3 spans 14 residues. The CDR3 nucleotides are TGCGCCTGTGACACGCCACTGGGAGCTTGGCAACTCATCTTT. Residues: CACDTPLGAWQLIF.

The rearrangement uses TRDV1 and TRDJ1; no clear D. Germline values: CDR1 TSWWSYY, CDR2 QGS. V shed 3 bases and J shed 0 bases, with 8 bases lying between them. The CDR3 has 14 amino acids. For the CDR3, the DNA is TGTGCTCTTGGGGATTCTTGCTACACCGATAAACTCATCTTT. Its protein is CALGDSCYTDKLIF.

Note on this clone: A junction boundary mismatches the germline segment, possibly from a read error. The chain carries TRDV2 and TRDJ1; D gene uncertain. Germline lookup yields CDR1 GEAIGNYY and CDR2 EKD. CDR3 length: 14 residues. CDR3 residues: CACDTLLTADKLTF. CDR3 sequence (DNA): TGTGCCTGTGACACCCTACTTACCGCCGATAAACTCACCTTT.

The V call is TRDV1, the J call TRDJ1; D may be TRDD3 (5 bases). With 4 bases removed from V and 0 bases from J, the gap between germline ends came to 18 bases. The germline gives CDR1 TSWWSYY, CDR2 QGS. The CDR3 spans 17 residues. Here the CDR3 DNA reads TGTGCTCTTGGGGCCCCTCCGCGCTGGGCCTACACCGATAAACTCATCTTT. This codes for CALGAPPRWAYTDKLIF.

This clone was observed a handful of times. This chain links TRDV1 with TRDJ1; TRDD3 aligns across 9 bases. The junction had 13 bases not matched to a gene; V was cut back by 2 bases and J by 0 bases. Germline loops: CDR1 TSWWSYY, CDR2 QGS. This CDR3 region has 19 residues. The CDR3 here is CALGEGEGIRRYDTDKLIF. CDR3 nucleotide sequence: TGTGCTCTTGGGGAAGGAGAGGGGATACGAAGATATGACACCGATAAACTCATCTTT.

This clone was counted between two and nine times. Possible read error: a much larger clone is one base away. V gene TRDV2 combines with J gene TRDJ1; 8 bases are shared with TRDD3. The CDR3 extends over 13 amino acids. Germline V gene lookup returns CDR1 GEAIGNYY and CDR2 EKD. Here the CDR3 reads CACVRDTADKPIF. Here the CDR3 DNA reads TGTGCCTGTGTTAGGGATACGGCCGATAAACCCATCTTT.

This clone was seen only a few times. This sequence joins TRDV1 and TRDJ1; D tentatively reads TRDD2 or TRDD3 (7 bases each). Trimming removed 4 bases from V and 0 bases from J, with 30 bases in between. This CDR3 has 21 residues. CDR1 and CDR2 (germline): TSWWSYY, QGS. This CDR3 is CALGVHSYQRGMAGYTDKLIF. The CDR3 nucleotides are TGTGCTCTTGGGGTCCATTCCTACCAGAGGGGGATGGCGGGGTACACCGATAAACTCATCTTT.

This chain uses TRDV1 with TRDJ1; the D gene is possibly TRDD2 (9 bases). The V end was cut by 5 bases, the J end by 0 bases, with 43 bases between. This CDR3 comprises 25 residues. In germline, CDR1 is TSWWSYY, CDR2 QGS. CDR3 sequence (DNA): TGTGCTCTTGGGTTGAGGGGCCCTTCCTACGTCGCATTACTGGGGGCCTCGAAGTACACCGATAAACTCATCTTT. Translation gives CALGLRGPSYVALLGASKYTDKLIF.

This clone was counted a few times. The chain combines TRDV1 with TRDJ1, with D unclear. Looked up from germline, CDR1 is TSWWSYY and CDR2 is QGS. V was clipped by 6 bases and J by 4 bases, with 12 bases between them. The CDR3 totals 13 residues. The CDR3: CALGESPDDKLIF. CDR3 sequence (DNA): TGTGCTCTTGGCGAAAGCCCGGACGATAAACTCATCTTT.

The J gene is TRDJ1, the V gene TRDV1, with 11 bases identical to TRDD3. V shed 3 bases, J shed 8 bases, and the junction held 20 bases outside the gene matches. This CDR3 contains 19 residues. Germline V lookup: CDR1 TSWWSYY, CDR2 QGS. The CDR3 DNA sequence: TGTGCTCTTGGGGATTCAACAACGAGAGTCTGGGGGATACTGGACAAACTCATCTTT. Its protein product is CALGDSTTRVWGILDKLIF.

Only a few counts were recorded for this clone. V gene TRDV1 combines with J gene TRDJ1; possible D gene TRDD2, 6 bases. Trimming cost V 1 base and J 0 bases, with 18 bases left between them. CDR3 length equals 18 residues. CDR1 and CDR2 from the germline V gene are TSWWSYY and QGS. CDR3 DNA: TGTGCTCTTGGGGAACCGAGCTTCCTCGGGCATTACACCGATAAACTCATCTTT. Residues: CALGEPSFLGHYTDKLIF.

The chain carries TRDV1 and TRDJ1; TRDD3 agrees at 7 bases. There are 19 residues in the CDR3. The germline V gene has CDR1 TSWWSYY and CDR2 QGS. V was pared by 2 bases and J by 0 bases, with 15 bases of the junction left unmatched. The CDR3 is CALGEAWGLPLFYTDKLIF. DNA for the CDR3: TGTGCTCTTGGGGAAGCCTGGGGGCTTCCCCTCTTTTACACCGATAAACTCATCTTT.

The chain joins TRDV1 to TRDJ1; 9 bases agree with TRDD3. J lost 0 bases, V lost 4 bases, and 18 bases had no gene match. Per germline, CDR1 TSWWSYY and CDR2 QGS. The CDR3 totals 20 residues. The CDR3 sequence: CALGGFLYWGTTRYTDKLIF. CDR3 nucleotide sequence: TGTGCTCTTGGGGGTTTCCTGTACTGGGGGACAACGAGGTACACCGATAAACTCATCTTT.

This clone was counted a few times. The junction does not match germline at one end; this may be a read error. The V and J genes are TRDV1 and TRDJ1; 9 positions agree with TRDD3. CDR3 length: 22 amino acids. Germline CDR1 TSWWSYY, CDR2 QGS. The CDR3 loop reads CALEEPLPAGHWGRAYTDKLIF. CDR3 in DNA: TGTGCTCTTGAGGAACCCCTCCCAGCCGGACACTGGGGGAGAGCTTACACCGATAAACTCATCTTT.

This clone was seen more than once but under ten times. V gene TRDV1 combines with J gene TRDJ1; a weak D match, TRDD3 (6 bases). There are 18 residues in the CDR3. Per the germline V gene, CDR1 is TSWWSYY and CDR2 is QGS. Between the trimmed V and J ends, which lost 4 bases and 0 bases, there was a span of 21 bases. The CDR3 DNA reads as TGTGCTCTTGGGGGATTACGACTGGGCCTCGAGTACACCGATAAACTCATCTTT. This encodes CALGGLRLGLEYTDKLIF.

This clone came up a few times. V gene TRDV1 combines with J gene TRDJ1; D remains ambiguous. The V gene's germline CDR1 is TSWWSYY and CDR2 QGS. There are 14 residues in the CDR3. The ends were cut back, 0 bases at V and 4 bases at J, with 9 bases in the middle. The CDR3: CALGELTCSDKLIF. CDR3 nucleotides: TGTGCTCTTGGGGAACTAACCTGTAGCGATAAACTCATCTTT.

This clone was found a few times. One end of the junction varies from germline; a read error may be responsible. The chain links TRDV1 to TRDJ1; TRDD3 agrees at 13 bases. From germline, CDR1 is TSWWSYY and CDR2 QGS. This CDR3 has 17 residues. The CDR3 DNA follows: TGTGCTCTTGAGGAACTCTGCACTGGGGGATACGGCGATAAACTCATCTTT. Its translation: CALEELCTGGYGDKLIF.

The genes are TRDV1 and TRDJ1; possibly TRDD3 for D (6 bases). Trimming took off 2 bases at V and 2 bases at J, with 21 bases between the two ends. The CDR3 covers 18 residues. The germline CDR1 and CDR2 sequences are TSWWSYY and QGS. The CDR3 here is CALGEYPTFGGGTDKLIF. The CDR3 DNA reads as TGTGCTCTTGGGGAATACCCCACATTCGGGGGAGGGACCGATAAACTCATCTTT.

This sequence joins TRDV1 and TRDJ1; 8 bases are a match to TRDD3. The CDR3 extends over 18 amino acids. The V gene end was trimmed by 4 bases and the J gene end by 3 bases; junction bases not matched to a gene: 16. The V gene's germline CDR1 is TSWWSYY and CDR2 QGS. In DNA form, the CDR3 reads TGTGCTCTTGGGGGTCTCTTCACTCCTCGGGGGATAGCCGATAAACTCATCTTT. As protein: CALGGLFTPRGIADKLIF.

The chain recombines TRDV1 with TRDJ1, with 8 bases fitting TRDD2. Germline assignment: CDR1 TSWWSYY and CDR2 QGS. The CDR3 runs to 21 residues. J was trimmed by 1 base and V by 1 base; bases with no gene match: 20. The CDR3 sequence: CALGERCLPTVVGVITDKLIF. The DNA of the CDR3 is TGTGCTCTTGGGGAACGGTGTCTTCCTACGGTAGTGGGGGTGATCACCGATAAACTCATCTTT.